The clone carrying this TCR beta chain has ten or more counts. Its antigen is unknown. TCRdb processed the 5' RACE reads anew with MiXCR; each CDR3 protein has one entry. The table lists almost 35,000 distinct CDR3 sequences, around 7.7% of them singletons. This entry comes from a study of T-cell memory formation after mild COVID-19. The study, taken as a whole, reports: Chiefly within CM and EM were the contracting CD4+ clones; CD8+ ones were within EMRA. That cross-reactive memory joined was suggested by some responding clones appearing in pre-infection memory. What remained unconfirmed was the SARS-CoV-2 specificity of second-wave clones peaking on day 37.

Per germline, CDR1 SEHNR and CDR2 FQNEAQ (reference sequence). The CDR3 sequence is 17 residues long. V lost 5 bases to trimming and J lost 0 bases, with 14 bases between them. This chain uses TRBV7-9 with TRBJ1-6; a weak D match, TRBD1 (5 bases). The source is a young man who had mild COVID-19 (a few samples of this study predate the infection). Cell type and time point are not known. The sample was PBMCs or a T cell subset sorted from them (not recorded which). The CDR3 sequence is CASSLMGGGSYNSPLHF. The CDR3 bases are TGTGCCAGCAGCCTCATGGGGGGAGGCTCCTATAATTCACCCCTCCACTTT.